Listed here are 28 T cell receptor beta chains from one sample, sequenced in a study of post-analysis software for immune sequencing data. Unique molecular identifiers featured in each of the TCR beta cDNA libraries. Each CDR3 protein gets one entry after TCRdb re-called the PCR reads with MiXCR. The sample consists of some 160,000 distinct CDR3 sequences, around 36% of them appearing once. This specimen consisted of blood, obtained after autologous hematopoietic stem cell transplantation. The source of these receptors is a girl aged 10 to 17 with multiple sclerosis.

This chain uses TRBV4-3 with TRBJ2-7; D might be TRBD1 or TRBD2, each matching 5 bases. CDR3 length equals 16 residues. The V and J ends lost 0 bases and 4 bases respectively, with 16 bases between them. Germline CDR1 is LGHNA and CDR2 is YSLEER. DNA of the CDR3: TGCGCCAGCAGCCAAGACTCCGGGACGTGGCCTTACGAGCAGTACTTC. Its protein is CASSQDSGTWPYEQYF.

The chain recombines TRBV3-1 with TRBJ2-1; D remains unclear. V was trimmed by 0 bases and J by 6 bases, leaving 6 bases between them. Germline V gene sequence: CDR1 LGHDT, CDR2 YNNKEL (reference sequence). This CDR3 is 13 amino acids long. CDR3 sequence (DNA): TGTGCCAGCAGCCAAGAATGGAGCAATGAGCAGTTCTTC. This sequence encodes CASSQEWSNEQFF.

The chain employs TRBV24-1 and TRBJ1-2; possible D gene TRBD1, 5 bases. The germline CDR1 and CDR2 sequences are KGHDR and SFDVKD. This CDR3 region has 13 residues. V lost 5 bases to trimming and J lost 8 bases, with 14 bases between them. This CDR3 reads CATSAENGGGYTF. In nucleotides, the CDR3 is TGTGCCACCAGTGCCGAGAACGGGGGGGGCTACACCTTC.

This clonotype has ten or more counts. This chain connects TRBV20-1 to TRBJ2-1, with no clear D. CDR3 size: 10 residues. Germline assignment: CDR1 DFQATT and CDR2 SNEGSKA (reference sequence). V lost 6 bases to trimming and J lost 7 bases, with 7 bases between them. The CDR3 DNA is TGCAGTGCAGGTTCGAATGAGCAGTTCTTC. Translated: CSAGSNEQFF.

This chain uses TRBV20-1 with TRBJ2-3; 7 bases map to TRBD2. After removal of 6 bases from V and 4 bases from J, the junction contained 10 bases not matched to a gene. Germline values: CDR1 DFQATT, CDR2 SNEGSKA (reference sequence). This CDR3 comprises 14 residues. CDR3 coding DNA: TGCAGTGCCCTACTAGCGTCGAATTCAGATACGCAGTATTTT. This sequence encodes CSALLASNSDTQYF.

This clonotype has only a few counts. CDR3 nucleotides: TGCAGTGCTCCCCGTGGTAGCGGGAGTATGGAGACCCAGTACTTC. This codes for CSAPRGSGSMETQYF. The chain recombines TRBV20-1 with TRBJ2-7; 9 bases are shared with TRBD2. The DNA end lines up better with TRBJ2-5; the J call may be wrong. CDR3 length equals 15 residues. The V gene's germline CDR1 is DFQATT and CDR2 SNEGSKA (reference sequence).

The chain's CDR3 is CASFLWSFYEQYF. CDR3 sequence (DNA): TGTGCCAGCTTCCTATGGTCCTTCTACGAGCAGTACTTC. The V gene is TRBV7-9, the J gene TRBJ2-7, with D uncertain. Germline V CDR1 and CDR2: SEHNR, FQNEAQ (reference sequence). V was pared by 8 bases and J by 3 bases, with 14 bases between. The CDR3 consists of 13 residues.

The J gene is TRBJ1-2, the V gene TRBV24-1; 12 bases map to TRBD1. The CDR3 contains 15 residues. Looked up from germline, CDR1 is KGHDR and CDR2 is SFDVKD. With 4 bases clipped from V and 6 bases from J, the junction kept 5 bases outside the gene matches. The CDR3 reads CATSDHGTGGDGYTF. In nucleotides, the CDR3 is TGTGCCACCAGTGACCACGGGACAGGGGGCGATGGCTACACCTTC.

In this sample, this clonotype turned up a few times. This chain joins TRBV7-3 and TRBJ2-4, with TRBD1 matching 8 bases. With the DNA end fitting TRBJ2-7 better, the J assignment may be wrong. Germline V gene sequence: CDR1 SGHTA, CDR2 FQGTGA. The CDR3 spans 16 residues. In DNA form, the CDR3 reads TGTGCCAGCAGCCCAAACCCAGGACAGGGAACCTACGAGCAGTACTTC. Its protein is CASSPNPGQGTYEQYF.

This chain connects TRBV20-1 to TRBJ1-5, with D maybe TRBD1 (5 bases). V lost 0 bases and J 1 base, leaving 10 bases between the germline ends. Germline assignment: CDR1 DFQATT and CDR2 SNEGSKA (reference sequence). The CDR3 loop spans 15 amino acids. The CDR3, as DNA: TGCAGTGCTAGAGATCCGGGGGAAAGCAATCAGCCCCAGCATTTT. As protein: CSARDPGESNQPQHF.

Only a few counts were recorded for this clonotype. The chain combines TRBV7-2 with TRBJ2-7; D call uncertain. V was pared by 2 bases and J by 4 bases, with 12 bases between. Germline assignment: CDR1 SGHTA and CDR2 FQGNSA. The CDR3 spans 14 residues. The CDR3 loop reads CASSLRQGAYEQYF. The CDR3 bases are TGTGCCAGCAGCTTACGGCAAGGTGCTTACGAGCAGTACTTC.

The chain joins TRBV6-2 or TRBV6-3 to TRBJ2-1; 15 positions match TRBD2. Germline trimming cut 6 bases from V and 5 bases from J; bases unmatched to any gene: 14. Germline CDR1 reads MNHEY; CDR2 reads SVGEGT. The CDR3 consists of 19 residues. CDR3 in DNA: TGTGCCAGCAGCGATAGCCTGGGACTAGCGGGAGGCTTTAACAATGAGCAGTTCTTC. It yields the protein CASSDSLGLAGGFNNEQFF.

The chain has TRBV20-1 and TRBJ1-5; weak D call: TRBD1 (5 bases). The CDR3 extends over 13 amino acids. Germline V CDR1 and CDR2: DFQATT, SNEGSKA (reference sequence). V was pared by 2 bases and J by 6 bases, with 11 bases between. CDR3 sequence: CSARSTDIQPQHF. In DNA, the CDR3 is TGCAGTGCTAGATCGACAGATATTCAGCCCCAGCATTTT.

The chain joins TRBV5-1 to TRBJ2-7, with 8 bases identical to TRBD1. This CDR3 has 14 residues. CDR1 SGHRS and CDR2 YFSETQ come from the germline V gene. Trimming at V came to 0 bases and at J to 5 bases, leaving 4 bases not matched to a gene. CDR3 DNA sequence: TGCGCCAGCAGCTTGGGGACAGGGTCCCACGAGCAGTACTTC. This translates into CASSLGTGSHEQYF.

This clonotype was seen repeatedly, ten times or more. The J gene is TRBJ2-1, the V gene TRBV29-1, with 15 bases aligning to TRBD2. Germline CDR1 and CDR2: SQVTM and ANQGSEA. There are 15 residues in the CDR3. Trimming took 8 bases from V and 9 from J; bases not matched to a gene: 11. Written as DNA, the CDR3 is TGCAGCTTTCGTGGACTAGCGGGAGGGGATGGTGAGCAGTTCTTC. Its protein is CSFRGLAGGDGEQFF.

The V call is TRBV20-1, the J call TRBJ2-5, with 7 bases lining up with TRBD2. In germline, CDR1 is DFQATT, CDR2 SNEGSKA (reference sequence). This CDR3 comprises 16 residues. V gave up 0 bases and J gave up 2 bases; unmatched junction bases: 9. DNA of the CDR3: TGCAGTGCTAGAGATGAACGGGGGGACTTACAAGAGACCCAGTACTTC. Residues: CSARDERGDLQETQYF.

The V and J genes are TRBV24-1 and TRBJ1-5; 7 bases are shared with TRBD1. There are 13 residues in the CDR3. Germline CDR1 KGHDR, CDR2 SFDVKD. Unmatched junction bases numbered 2, after V lost 5 bases and J lost 5 bases. The CDR3 DNA follows: TGTGCCACCAGTGGACAGGGTTATCAGCCCCAGCATTTT. The encoded protein is CATSGQGYQPQHF.

This clonotype was detected only a few times. The chain couples TRBV10-3 to TRBJ2-2; D uncertain. The CDR3 contains 13 residues. Trimming stripped 5 bases from V and 4 bases from J, with 8 bases between. CDR1 and CDR2 (germline): ENHRY, SYGVKD. CDR3 sequence: CAISLDPTGELFF. Here the CDR3 DNA reads TGTGCCATCAGTCTGGATCCCACCGGGGAGCTGTTTTTT.

This clonotype was detected a few times. The V call is TRBV6-5, the J call TRBJ1-2; D ambiguous. This CDR3 is built from 13 residues. The V gene's germline CDR1 is MNHEY and CDR2 SVGAGI. V lost 4 bases to trimming and J lost 2 bases, with 8 bases between them. In DNA form, the CDR3 reads TGTGCCAGCAGTTTAGGAGTGAACTATGGCTACACCTTC. Translated, it gives CASSLGVNYGYTF.

This clonotype was seen many times. The rearrangement joins TRBV5-6 to TRBJ2-4, with TRBD2 identical over 8 bases. The CDR3 has 15 amino acids. CDR1 and CDR2 (germline): SGHDT, YYEEEE. V gave up 6 bases and J gave up 3 bases; unmatched junction bases: 8. The CDR3 DNA sequence: TGTGCCAGCACACCGGGGGGGACCTTCAAAAACATTCAGTACTTC. Translated: CASTPGGTFKNIQYF.

The chain links TRBV7-9 to TRBJ2-1, with 9 bases identical to TRBD2. This CDR3 has 15 residues. Germline V gene data show CDR1 as SEHNR and CDR2 as FQNEAQ (reference sequence). V lost 5 bases to trimming and J lost 7 bases; unmatched junction nucleotides: 9. CDR3 loop: CASSPPGGRVNEQFF. The DNA of the CDR3 is TGTGCCAGCAGCCCACCGGGCGGGAGGGTGAATGAGCAGTTCTTC.

This clonotype has just one count. The rearrangement links TRBV5-1 to TRBJ2-3, with 7 positions matching TRBD2. Germline V gives CDR1 SGHRS, CDR2 YFSETQ. J gave up 1 base and V 9 bases, and 11 bases lay outside the gene matches. The CDR3 runs to 15 residues. The CDR3 region is CAIQKVLAGTDTQYF. CDR3 nucleotides: TGCGCCATCCAGAAGGTGCTAGCGGGCACAGATACGCAGTATTTT. Full variable domain (remainder filled in from reference TRBV5-1 and TRBJ2-3): KAGVTQTPRYLIKTRGQQVTLSCSPISGHRSVSWYQQTPGQGLQFLFEYFSETQRNKGNFPGRFSGRQFSNSRSEMNVSTLELGDSALYLCAIQKVLAGTDTQYFGPGTRLTVL.

The gene calls are TRBV4-2 and TRBJ2-7, with D uncertain. From germline, CDR1 is LGHNA and CDR2 YNFKEQ. This CDR3 region has 11 residues. With 5 bases removed from V and 7 bases from J, the gap between germline ends came to 9 bases. Written as DNA, the CDR3 is TGTGCCAGCAGCACCCTGGAGGAGCAGTACTTC. Protein product: CASSTLEEQYF.

This clonotype has only one observation. The chain links TRBV6-5 to TRBJ1-6; 7 nucleotides match TRBD1. The germline gives CDR1 MNHEY, CDR2 SVGAGI. The V and J ends lost 0 bases and 13 bases, in that order; junction bases with no gene match: 6. The CDR3 spans 14 residues. CDR3 nucleotide sequence: TGTGCCAGCAGTTACTCAACGGACAGGAGTCCCCTCCACTTT. Its protein product is CASSYSTDRSPLHF.

This clonotype was observed a few times. V and J are TRBV28 and TRBJ2-5; tentatively, D is TRBD1 (6 bases). Germline CDR1 is MDHEN and CDR2 is SYDVKM. The CDR3 is 14 amino acids. V was clipped by 2 bases and J by 4 bases, with 11 bases between them. CDR3 sequence (DNA): TGTGCCAGCAGTTTAAGGGGGTACGGAGAGACCCAGTACTTC. This translates into CASSLRGYGETQYF.

In DNA, the CDR3 is TGTGCCAGCTCACCTACAAGGGTAAGCAATCAGCCCCAGCATTTT. This translates into CASSPTRVSNQPQHF. This rearrangement joins TRBV18 to TRBJ1-5; no definite D call. CDR3 length equals 15 residues. The V gene's germline CDR1 is KGHSH and CDR2 LQKENI. V lost 3 bases, J lost 1 base, and 10 bases lay in between. Full variable domain (remainder filled in from reference TRBV18 and TRBJ1-5): NAGVMQNPRHLVRRRGQEARLRCSPMKGHSHVYWYRQLPEEGLKFMVYLQKENIIDESGMPKERFSAEFPKEGPSILRIQQVVRGDSAAYFCASSPTRVSNQPQHFGDGTRLSIL.

This clonotype occurred many times. The genes are TRBV3-1 and TRBJ2-3; D gene ambiguous. Germline V gene lookup returns CDR1 LGHDT and CDR2 YNNKEL (reference sequence). This CDR3 has 14 residues. V lost 2 bases and J 10 bases, leaving 16 bases between the germline ends. CDR3 in DNA: TGTGCCAGCAGCCAAATCGATAGCTCTGGGCCGCAGTATTTT. This encodes CASSQIDSSGPQYF.

The chain couples TRBV10-3 to TRBJ2-3; D possibly matches TRBD1 or TRBD2 (6 bases each). V shed 6 bases and J shed 1 base, with 17 bases lying between them. The CDR3 length is 16 residues. Looked up from germline, CDR1 is ENHRY and CDR2 is SYGVKD. Here the CDR3 reads CAISIQQGGGTDTQYF. The CDR3 bases are TGTGCCATCAGCATCCAACAGGGCGGGGGCACAGATACGCAGTATTTT.